Sequencing of this T cell receptor beta chain was carried out in a study of identical twins. Each cDNA held unique molecular identifiers, and template switching gave it a universal primer site. TCRdb redid the calling of the 5' RACE reads with MiXCR, one entry per CDR3 protein. The sample carries about 330,000 distinct CDR3 sequences, more than 9% recorded once. General study points: Conclusions relied on cross-sectional statistical analysis, not following the same donors.

This clonotype showed up many times. Antigen specificity is unknown. The sample also formed part of further work on yellow fever vaccine responses in identical twins.

The sample consisted of CD8+ T cells sorted from blood. The clonotype was recovered from a young woman in good health.

The CDR3: CSVERQGPYEQYF. In DNA form, the CDR3 reads TGCAGCGTTGAAAGACAGGGACCCTACGAGCAGTACTTC. This chain connects TRBV29-1 to TRBJ2-7; TRBD1 aligns across 7 bases. J lost 2 bases, V lost 2 bases, and 3 bases had no gene match. In germline, CDR1 is SQVTM, CDR2 ANQGSEA. The CDR3 loop spans 13 amino acids.